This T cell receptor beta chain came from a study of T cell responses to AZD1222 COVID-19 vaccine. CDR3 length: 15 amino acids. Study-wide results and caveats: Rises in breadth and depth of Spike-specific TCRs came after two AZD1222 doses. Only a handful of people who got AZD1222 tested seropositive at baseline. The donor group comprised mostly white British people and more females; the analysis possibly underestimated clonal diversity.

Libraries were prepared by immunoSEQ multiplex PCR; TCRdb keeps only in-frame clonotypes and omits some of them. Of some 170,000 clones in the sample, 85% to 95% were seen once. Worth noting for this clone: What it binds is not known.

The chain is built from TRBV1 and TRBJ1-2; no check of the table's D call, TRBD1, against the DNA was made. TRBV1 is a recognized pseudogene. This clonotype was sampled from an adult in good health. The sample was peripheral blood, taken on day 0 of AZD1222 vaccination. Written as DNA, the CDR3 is TGCACCAGCAGCCAAAAGGACAGGGCTGACTATGGCTACACCTTC. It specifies CTSSQKDRADYGYTF.